The 18 T cell receptor beta chains below all came from one sample that was sequenced in a study of blood T cell repertoires in COVID-19. TCRdb keeps only in-frame clones here, not all; method: immunoSEQ multiplex PCR. The sample includes about 160,000 clones, about 86% seen only once; the top ten take 15% to 20%. The specimen was peripheral blood. Receptors were obtained from a woman aged 80 or over with acute or convalescent COVID-19.

The chain is built from TRBV27 and TRBJ2-1, with 10 bases fitting TRBD2. The CDR3 is 15 residues long. CDR1 and CDR2 (germline): MNHEY, SMNVEV (reference sequence). J lost 3 bases, V lost 4 bases, and 3 bases had no gene match. This chain's CDR3 is CASSSTSGYYNEQFF. In DNA, the CDR3 is TGTGCCAGCAGTTCGACTAGCGGGTACTACAATGAGCAGTTCTTC.

The chain couples TRBV10-2 to TRBJ1-2; D gene uncertain. V was trimmed by 6 bases and J by 7 bases, leaving 12 bases between them. The germline V gene encodes CDR1 WSHSY and CDR2 SAAADI. This CDR3 has 12 amino acids. The CDR3 is CASRDGLFGYTF. CDR3 nucleotide sequence: TGCGCCAGCAGAGACGGACTATTTGGCTACACCTTC.

This clone has only a few counts. V is TRBV11-2 and J is TRBJ2-7, with D possibly TRBD2 on 6 matching bases. The V end was cut by 6 bases, the J end by 3 bases, with 12 bases between. The CDR3 has 13 amino acids. Germline CDR1 SGHAT, CDR2 FQNNGV. CDR3 loop: CASSTGGNYEQYF. CDR3 bases: TGTGCCAGCAGTACGGGCGGGAACTACGAGCAGTACTTC.

A remark on this clone: One end of the junction does not line up with germline, which may come from a read error. The chain is built from TRBV27 and TRBJ2-7, with 7 bases fitting TRBD2. CDR3 length: 16 residues. Per germline, CDR1 MNHEY and CDR2 SMNVEV (reference sequence). The CDR3 reads CANSLSGLAVPYEQYF. The CDR3 DNA reads TGTGCCAACAGTTTATCTGGGCTAGCGGTCCCCTACGAGCAGTACTTC.

The chain carries TRBV11-2 and TRBJ2-5; D uncertain. The germline CDR1 and CDR2 sequences are SGHAT and FQNNGV. CDR3 length: 14 residues. Trimming pared 2 bases from V and 2 bases from J, leaving 9 bases between. CDR3 nucleotide sequence: TGTGCCAGCAGCTTATGGCCAGAACAAGAGACCCAGTACTTC. Translating it yields CASSLWPEQETQYF.

This chain connects TRBV12-2 to TRBJ2-1; the table's D call of TRBD2 was not tested on the DNA. TRBV12-2 is a documented pseudogene. This CDR3 region has 17 residues. The CDR3 bases are TGTGCAAGTCGCAACCTCCGGACTAGCGGGACCCACAATGAGCAGTTCTTC. Its translation is CASRNLRTSGTHNEQFF.

This chain links TRBV4-2 with TRBJ2-3; 11 bases line up with TRBD2. Germline-derived CDR1 and CDR2 are LGHNA and YNFKEQ. This CDR3 is built from 16 residues. Trimming took 0 bases from V and 3 from J; bases not matched to a gene: 2. CDR3 amino acids: CASSQETSGSTDTQYF. The CDR3 region has the DNA TGTGCCAGCAGCCAAGAAACTAGCGGGAGTACAGATACGCAGTATTTT.

This rearrangement joins TRBV7-9 to TRBJ2-4, with D uncertain. CDR1 is SEHNR, CDR2 FQNEAQ, per germline (reference sequence). The V end was cut by 5 bases, the J end by 3 bases, with 11 bases between. The CDR3 has 14 residues. CDR3 residues: CASSRPTRKNIQYF. DNA for the CDR3: TGTGCCAGCAGCCGCCCGACACGCAAAAACATTCAGTACTTC.

This sequence joins TRBV10-3 and TRBJ1-1; D is possibly TRBD1 (6 bases). V was shortened by 6 bases and J by 1 base, with 6 bases between the two germline ends. The germline V gene has CDR1 ENHRY and CDR2 SYGVKD. CDR3 length: 12 residues. CDR3 DNA: TGTGCCATCAGGGGACAGAACACTGAAGCTTTCTTT. The encoded protein is CAIRGQNTEAFF.

A word on this clone: The identical CDR3 is also encoded by other nucleotide sequences in the sample. V is TRBV6-1 and J is TRBJ2-1; 10 bases fit TRBD2. The CDR3 loop spans 17 amino acids. Trimming cost V 2 bases and J 1 base; bases outside gene matches: 5. Germline-derived CDR1 and CDR2 are MNHNS and SASEGT. The CDR3 nucleotides are TGTGCCAGCAGTGAATCCCCTAGCGGGGGATCCTACAATGAGCAGTTCTTC. Its translation is CASSESPSGGSYNEQFF.

This clone was counted a single time. J is TRBJ1-6 and V is TRBV6-5; D is uncertain. This CDR3 is built from 14 residues. Trimming stripped 6 bases from V and 7 bases from J, with 13 bases between. From germline, CDR1 is MNHEY and CDR2 SVGAGI. Written as DNA, the CDR3 is TGTGCCAGCAGCGTCAGATTGGAGAATTCACCCCTCCACTTT. This codes for CASSVRLENSPLHF.

The chain couples TRBV4-2 to TRBJ2-1; TRBD2 aligns across 8 bases. J was trimmed by 8 bases and V by 2 bases; bases with no gene match: 8. Germline CDR1 is LGHNA and CDR2 is YNFKEQ. The CDR3 spans 15 residues. The CDR3: CASSQTSGRGDEQFF. Here the CDR3 DNA reads TGTGCCAGCAGCCAAACTAGCGGCCGCGGGGATGAGCAGTTCTTC.

This clone was recorded only once. The V gene is TRBV6-5, the J gene TRBJ1-1, with TRBD1 identical over 11 bases. CDR3 length equals 15 residues. J was trimmed by 3 bases and V by 5 bases; bases with no gene match: 5. Per germline, CDR1 MNHEY and CDR2 SVGAGI. CDR3 amino acids: CASSQDRGPYTEAFF. DNA for the CDR3: TGTGCCAGCAGTCAGGACAGGGGGCCATACACTGAAGCTTTCTTT.

This sequence joins TRBV4-2 and TRBJ2-2; 7 positions match TRBD2. V shed 2 bases, J shed 6 bases, and the junction held 6 bases outside the gene matches. This CDR3 is built from 15 residues. In germline, CDR1 is LGHNA, CDR2 YNFKEQ. CDR3 sequence (DNA): TGTGCCAGCAGCCAACGGGACTACCAAGCCGGGGAGCTGTTTTTT. This sequence encodes CASSQRDYQAGELFF.

A single count supports this clone. The rearrangement links TRBV7-9 to TRBJ2-4; no clear D gene. CDR1 is SEHNR, CDR2 FQNEAQ, per germline (reference sequence). Trimming pared 2 bases from V and 6 bases from J, leaving 5 bases between. CDR3 length: 12 residues. CDR3 coding DNA: TGTGCCAGCAGCTTACCCCGAAACATTCAGTACTTC. The encoded protein is CASSLPRNIQYF.

This chain connects TRBV5-5 to TRBJ2-7, with D perhaps matching TRBD2 (5 bases). This CDR3 is built from 14 residues. V gave up 3 bases and J gave up 0 bases, with 10 bases separating them. CDR1 and CDR2 (germline): SGHKS, YYEKEE (reference sequence). This CDR3 reads CASSSLDFSYEQYF. In DNA form, the CDR3 reads TGTGCCAGCAGCTCTTTGGACTTCTCCTACGAGCAGTACTTC.

The CDR3, as DNA: TGTGCCAGCAGCCCCCGTATGGGCGGCTACACCTTC. Translation gives CASSPRMGGYTF. This chain joins TRBV12-3 or TRBV12-4 and TRBJ1-2; no definite D call. This CDR3 region has 12 residues. Between the trimmed V and J ends, which lost 6 bases and 8 bases, there was a span of 13 bases.

The chain uses TRBV28 and TRBJ2-3, with 10 bases fitting TRBD2. CDR1 and CDR2 (germline): MDHEN, SYDVKM. The CDR3 has 15 residues. V lost 7 bases, J lost 6 bases, and 10 bases stayed unmatched. The CDR3 nucleotides are TGTGCCAGCAACCCTAGCGGGAGACCCATGGATACGCAGTATTTT. It translates to CASNPSGRPMDTQYF. Complete variable domain (other parts from reference TRBV28 and TRBJ2-3): DVKVTQSSRYLVKRTGEKVFLECVQDMDHENMFWYRQDPGLGLRLIYFSYDVKMKEKGDIPEGYSVSREKKERFSLILESASTNQTSMYLCASNPSGRPMDTQYFGPGTRLTVL.